The present T cell receptor beta chain was sequenced within a study of T cell changes during pregnancy in multiple sclerosis. Sequencing was performed with immunoSEQ multiplex PCR; in TCRdb, only in-frame clones are kept and a portion is missing. This sample has around 63,000 clones, with around nine tenths found just once. Trimming took 4 bases from V and 1 from J, leaving 8 bases between them. CDR1 is SGHRS and CDR2 is YFSETQ in the germline V gene. The CDR3 sequence is 13 residues long. The clonotype comes from a female donor in good health, enrolled as a control in a pregnancy study. V is TRBV5-1 and J is TRBJ1-2, with D uncertain. Here the sequenced sample was peripheral blood, taken in the third trimester of pregnancy. The CDR3 sequence: CASSPHNNYGYTF. The DNA of the CDR3 is TGCGCCAGCAGCCCGCACAATAACTATGGCTACACCTTC.